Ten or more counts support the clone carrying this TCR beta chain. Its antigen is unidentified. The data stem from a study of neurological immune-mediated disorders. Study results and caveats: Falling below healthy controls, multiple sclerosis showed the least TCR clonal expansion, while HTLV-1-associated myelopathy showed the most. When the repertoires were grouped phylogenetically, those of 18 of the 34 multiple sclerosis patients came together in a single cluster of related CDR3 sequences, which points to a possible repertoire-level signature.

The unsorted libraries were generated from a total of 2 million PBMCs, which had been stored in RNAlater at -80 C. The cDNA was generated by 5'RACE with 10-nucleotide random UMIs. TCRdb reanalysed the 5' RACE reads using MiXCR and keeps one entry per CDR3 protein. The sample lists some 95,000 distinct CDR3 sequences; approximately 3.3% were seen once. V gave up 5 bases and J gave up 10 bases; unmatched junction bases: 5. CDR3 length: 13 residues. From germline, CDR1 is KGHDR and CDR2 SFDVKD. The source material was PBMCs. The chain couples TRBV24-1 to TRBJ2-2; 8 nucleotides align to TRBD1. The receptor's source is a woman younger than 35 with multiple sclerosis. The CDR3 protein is CATSGDRSAELFF. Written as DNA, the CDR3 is TGTGCCACCAGTGGGGACAGGTCAGCGGAGCTGTTTTTT.